The rows below give T cell receptor beta chains drawn from one sample of a study of cytomegalovirus exposure and HLA in healthy donors. The repertoire was sequenced with immunoSEQ multiplex PCR; TCRdb's copy has only in-frame clones and lacks some. The sample lists about 190,000 clones, around 80% occurring once. Sequencing was done on a sample of PBMCs. The receptors stem from a middle-aged woman in good health and CMV-seronegative. Both conserved end residues are part of each CDR3. D genes are given only for firm matches. Part of the rows lack a size; the others show once, few, many or a class for expanded clones.

CDR3 protein: CASSYQSGLAGYEQYF
CDR3 DNA: TGTGCCAGCAGTTACCAATCGGGACTAGCGGGATACGAGCAGTACTTC
clone size: few
J gene: TRBJ2-7
D gene: TRBD2
V gene: TRBV6-5

CDR3 protein: CASRGLAGGNEQFF
CDR3 DNA: TGTGCCAGCAGGGGGCTAGCGGGAGGAAATGAGCAGTTCTTC
clone size: -
J gene: TRBJ2-1
D gene: TRBD2
V gene: TRBV27

CDR3 protein: CASSARDNQPQHF
CDR3 DNA: TGTGCCAGCAGTGCTCGGGACAATCAGCCCCAGCATTTT
clone size: -
J gene: TRBJ1-5
D gene: -
V gene: TRBV6-1

CDR3 protein: CASSSTGGNTEAFF
CDR3 DNA: TGCGCCAGCAGCTCCACAGGGGGGAACACTGAAGCTTTCTTT
clone size: few
J gene: TRBJ1-1
D gene: TRBD1
V gene: TRBV5-1

CDR3 protein: CASSLDRAYSNQPQHF
CDR3 DNA: TGTGCCAGCAGCTTGGACAGGGCCTATAGCAATCAGCCCCAGCATTTT
clone size: -
J gene: TRBJ1-5
D gene: TRBD1
V gene: TRBV7-2

CDR3 protein: CASSATGRDEKLFF
CDR3 DNA: TGTGCCAGCAGTGCGACAGGGCGGGATGAAAAACTGTTTTTT
clone size: -
J gene: TRBJ1-4
D gene: TRBD1
V gene: TRBV6-5

CDR3 protein: CASSPNTGASPLHF
CDR3 DNA: TGTGCCAGCAGCCCAAACACAGGGGCCTCACCCCTCCACTTT
clone size: -
J gene: TRBJ1-6
D gene: TRBD1
V gene: TRBV7-2

CDR3 protein: CAISESREGYEQYF
CDR3 DNA: TGTGCCATCAGTGAGTCGCGGGAAGGCTACGAGCAGTACTTC
clone size: once
J gene: TRBJ2-7
D gene: -
V gene: TRBV10-3

CDR3 protein: CASSQVVAGYTGELFF
CDR3 DNA: TGCGCCAGCAGCCAAGTGGTAGCGGGATACACCGGGGAGCTGTTTTTT
clone size: -
J gene: TRBJ2-2
D gene: TRBD2
V gene: TRBV4-3

CDR3 protein: CASSSSGEQFF
CDR3 DNA: TGTGCCAGTAGTAGTAGCGGAGAGCAGTTCTTC
clone size: few
J gene: TRBJ2-1
D gene: -
V gene: TRBV19

CDR3 protein: CASSTSGRALYEQYF
CDR3 DNA: TGTGCCAGCTCAACTAGCGGGAGGGCCCTCTACGAGCAGTACTTC
clone size: -
J gene: TRBJ2-7
D gene: TRBD2
V gene: TRBV18

CDR3 protein: CASTDLPRDTEAFF
CDR3 DNA: TGTGCCAGCACCGACCTTCCGAGGGACACTGAAGCTTTCTTT
clone size: -
J gene: TRBJ1-1
D gene: -
V gene: TRBV6-6

CDR3 protein: CASSSTGDATSGNTIYF
CDR3 DNA: TGCGCCAGCAGCTCAACGGGGGACGCGACCTCTGGAAACACCATATATTTT
clone size: -
J gene: TRBJ1-3
D gene: -
V gene: TRBV5-1

CDR3 protein: CASAKEGERGYEQYF
CDR3 DNA: TGTGCCAGCGCCAAGGAGGGCGAGCGGGGCTACGAGCAGTACTTC
clone size: -
J gene: TRBJ2-7
D gene: TRBD2
V gene: TRBV7-6